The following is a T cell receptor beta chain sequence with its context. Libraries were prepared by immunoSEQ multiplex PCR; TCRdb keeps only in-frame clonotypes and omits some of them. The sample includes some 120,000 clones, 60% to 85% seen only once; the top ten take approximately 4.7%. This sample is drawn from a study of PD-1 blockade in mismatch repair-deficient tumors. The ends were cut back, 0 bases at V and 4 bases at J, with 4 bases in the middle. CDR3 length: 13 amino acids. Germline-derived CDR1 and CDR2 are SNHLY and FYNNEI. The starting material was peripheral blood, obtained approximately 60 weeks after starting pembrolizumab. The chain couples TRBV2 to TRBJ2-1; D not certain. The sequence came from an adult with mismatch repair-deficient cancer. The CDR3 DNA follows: TGTGCCAGCAGTGAAGCCAAATACAATGAGCAGTTCTTC. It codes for CASSEAKYNEQFF.